Listed below are T cell receptor beta chains from one sample, sequenced in a study of cytomegalovirus exposure and HLA in healthy donors. Using immunoSEQ multiplex PCR, the repertoire was profiled, and TCRdb retains in-frame clones only, with some absent. The data contain roughly 52,000 clones, about four fifths of them singletons. Source material: PBMCs. The origin of the receptors is a female donor in good health and CMV-seronegative. Both conserved end residues are part of each CDR3. D genes are given only for firm matches. Clone size is given for some rows only: seen once, a few or many times, or a class if the clone is expanded.

V	J	D	size	DNA	CDR3
TRBV9	TRBJ2-2	NA	NA	TGTGCCAGCAGCGTAGAGTTCTGGGCTAGCAGCACCGGGGAGCTGTTTTTT	CASSVEFWASSTGELFF
TRBV20-1	TRBJ1-1	NA	NA	TGCAGTGTCCTATTACAGCTTGAAGCTTTCTTT	CSVLLQLEAFF
TRBV5-1	TRBJ2-5	NA	NA	TGCGCCAGCAGCTTCAGTGAGACCCAGTACTTC	CASSFSETQYF
TRBV29-1	TRBJ2-1	NA	few	TGCAGCGTTGAAGGTAGTTCCTACAATGAGCAGTTCTTC	CSVEGSSYNEQFF
TRBV5-8	TRBJ2-5	TRBD2	NA	TGTGCCAGCAGCTTGGGGCGGGGGGCAGACCAAGAGACCCAGTACTTC	CASSLGRGADQETQYF
TRBV5-4	TRBJ1-2	TRBD1	NA	TGTGCCAGCAGCTCCCGACAGGGATGGTATGGCTACACCTTC	CASSSRQGWYGYTF
TRBV19	TRBJ1-2	NA	NA	TGTGCCAGTAAACTTACGGACAAGCTGAACTTC	CASKLTDKLNF
TRBV7-9	TRBJ1-6	TRBD1	NA	TGTGCCAGCAGCTTAGGGGACAGAGACGGTTCACCCCTCCACTTT	CASSLGDRDGSPLHF
TRBV6-5	TRBJ1-1	NA	NA	TGTGCCAGCAGCCGTCCAGGGACTAAAGCTTTCTTT	CASSRPGTKAFF
TRBV15	TRBJ2-3	NA	NA	TGTGCCACCAGCAGAGGTGCAGAGACTAGCACAGATACGCAGTATTTT	CATSRGAETSTDTQYF
TRBV2	TRBJ2-2	NA	once	TGTGCCAGCAGTGAGGTGTACTCCGGGGAGCTGTTTTTT	CASSEVYSGELFF
TRBV11-2	TRBJ2-1	TRBD2	NA	TGTGCCAGCAGCGGACTAGGAGGAGCCCCTTACAATGAGCAGTTCTTC	CASSGLGGAPYNEQFF
TRBV7-2	TRBJ2-1	TRBD1	NA	TGTGCCAGCAGCCCCGGGACAGGGTACAATGAGCAGTTCTTC	CASSPGTGYNEQFF
TRBV5-1	TRBJ1-5	TRBD1	NA	TGCGCCAGCAGCAGGGACAGGGATCAGCCCCAGCATTTT	CASSRDRDQPQHF
TRBV6-1	TRBJ1-1	TRBD1	NA	TGTGCCAGCAGTGCTATACAGGGGGCTGAAGCTTTCTTT	CASSAIQGAEAFF
TRBV5-1	TRBJ1-4	NA	NA	TGCGCCAGCAGCTTGGGGGGTACAGGGTTAGGCGAAAAACTGTTTTTT	CASSLGGTGLGEKLFF
TRBV18	TRBJ1-2	NA	NA	TGTGCCAGCTCAGGGGAGAACTATGGCTACACCTTC	CASSGENYGYTF
TRBV15	TRBJ1-5	NA	NA	TGTGCCACCAGCAGAGCCCGTAATAGCAATCAGCCCCAGCATTTT	CATSRARNSNQPQHF
TRBV7-9	TRBJ1-1	NA	NA	TGTGCCAGCAGCTTTTCAGGAGGGGCTTTCTTT	CASSFSGGAFF
TRBV9	TRBJ1-4	TRBD1	NA	TGTGCCAGCAGCCCGACAGGGGCTACTAATGAAAAACTGTTTTTT	CASSPTGATNEKLFF
TRBV27	TRBJ2-5	NA	NA	TGTGCCAGCAGTATAGGGGGACTACAGGGGACCCAGTACTTC	CASSIGGLQGTQYF
TRBV19	TRBJ1-1	NA	NA	TGTGCCAGTAGTTTAACCAGAACCCTGAACACTGAAGCTTTCTTT	CASSLTRTLNTEAFF
TRBV5-1	TRBJ1-1	TRBD1	NA	TGCGCCAGCAGCTTTATCGCTGGGTCAACAGGGGTCACTGAAGCTTTCTTT	CASSFIAGSTGVTEAFF
TRBV19	TRBJ2-3	NA	NA	TGTGCCAGTAGTACCCGTAGGGGCGTAACAGATACGCAGTATTTT	CASSTRRGVTDTQYF
TRBV4-3	TRBJ1-1	TRBD1	NA	TGCGCCAGCAGCCAGGACAGGGCTGAAGCTTTCTTT	CASSQDRAEAFF